The T cell receptor (beta chain) described here comes from a study of shared clonotypes between healthy human individuals. It was CD45RO-negative cells, positively selected for CCR7, that made up naive CD8 cells, with terminally differentiated effector memory CD45RA+ cells excluded. The test was conducted at deep level. Produced via immunoSEQ multiplex PCR; TCRdb's table is partial and in-frame only. The repertoire consists of about 2.2 million clones, with roughly 93% occurring once and the leading ten covering around 1.7%. This CDR3 contains 13 residues. The germline V gene has CDR1 MNHEY and CDR2 SMNVEV (reference sequence). V was shortened by 1 base and J by 3 bases, with 7 bases between the two germline ends.

Sequences were obtained from naive CD8+ T cells from PBMCs. The TCR comes from a man younger than 30 in good health. Some clones in this sample may be carry-over from other donors' samples. The genes are TRBV27 and TRBJ2-7; no definite D call. CDR3 residues: CASSLWADYEQYF. The CDR3 DNA is TGTGCCAGCAGTTTATGGGCAGACTACGAGCAGTACTTC.